The 19 T cell receptor beta chains below come from one sample, sequenced in a study of control samples from healthy donors and cancer patients. Sequencing was performed with immunoSEQ multiplex PCR; in TCRdb, only in-frame clones are kept and a portion is missing. The sample shows 130,000 or so clones, roughly 91% of them seen only once. The sample was PBMCs. The receptors here all came from a middle-aged man with head and neck cancer.

The CDR3: CASSLADRPNTGELFF. CDR3 DNA: TGTGCCAGCAGCTTGGCCGACAGACCCAACACCGGGGAGCTGTTTTTT. The V gene is TRBV5-6, the J gene TRBJ2-2; possibly TRBD1 for D (5 bases). The V gene's germline CDR1 is SGHDT and CDR2 YYEEEE. CDR3 length: 16 amino acids. Trimming took 0 bases from V and 2 from J, leaving 11 bases between them.

V gene TRBV27 combines with J gene TRBJ2-7, with TRBD2 matching 7 bases. The J segment lost 2 bases and the V segment lost 3 bases, leaving 7 bases of the junction unmatched. Germline loops: CDR1 MNHEY, CDR2 SMNVEV (reference sequence). The CDR3 totals 15 residues. The CDR3 bases are TGTGCCAGCAGTTTGGGCAGCGGGAAAACCTACGAGCAGTACTTC. This gives the protein CASSLGSGKTYEQYF.

This sequence joins TRBV7-2 and TRBJ2-1; a possible D gene is TRBD2 (6 bases). Trimming left V 3 bases short and J 3 bases short, with 12 bases between. The CDR3 loop spans 15 amino acids. The germline CDR1 and CDR2 sequences are SGHTA and FQGNSA. Here the CDR3 DNA reads TGTGCCAGCAGCTTGGGACTCCGGGGCTACAATGAGCAGTTCTTC. It specifies CASSLGLRGYNEQFF.

The chain couples TRBV7-9 to TRBJ2-3, with TRBD2 matching over 12 bases. The V and J ends lost 8 bases and 2 bases, in that order; junction bases with no gene match: 14. Germline assignment: CDR1 SEHNR and CDR2 FQNEAQ (reference sequence). The CDR3 covers 18 residues. The CDR3 protein is CASRRGTTSGRSTDTQYF. In DNA form, the CDR3 reads TGTGCCAGCCGCCGGGGAACGACTAGCGGGAGATCCACAGATACGCAGTATTTT.

The V gene is TRBV6-1, the J gene TRBJ1-1, with 8 nucleotides matching TRBD1. The CDR3 is made up of 16 amino acids. From germline, CDR1 is MNHNS and CDR2 SASEGT. Unmatched junction bases numbered 13, after V lost 3 bases and J lost 7 bases. CDR3 amino acids: CASSDRPGTGNFEAFF. The CDR3 DNA is TGTGCCAGCAGTGATAGACCGGGGACAGGAAACTTTGAAGCTTTCTTT.

The J gene is TRBJ2-6, the V gene TRBV5-5, with D maybe TRBD1 (6 bases). V lost 0 bases to trimming and J lost 4 bases, with 8 bases between them. CDR3 size: 15 residues. Germline assignment: CDR1 SGHKS and CDR2 YYEKEE (reference sequence). The DNA for the CDR3 is TGTGCCAGCAGCTTGGCAGGGGTCGGGGCCAACGTCCTGACTTTC. It yields the protein CASSLAGVGANVLTF.

This clone was seen just once. This sequence joins TRBV28 and TRBJ2-7, with D unclear. The CDR3 sequence is 17 residues long. Germline assignment: CDR1 MDHEN and CDR2 SYDVKM. V lost 3 bases to trimming and J lost 0 bases, with 18 bases between them. CDR3: CASSFALRPRSSYEQYF. The CDR3 region has the DNA TGTGCCAGCAGTTTTGCCCTCCGCCCCAGGAGCTCCTACGAGCAGTACTTC.

The chain is built from TRBV11-2 and TRBJ1-2, with D tentatively TRBD1 (5 bases). This CDR3 region has 14 residues. V lost 2 bases to trimming and J lost 5 bases, with 12 bases between them. Germline assignment: CDR1 SGHAT and CDR2 FQNNGV. The CDR3 sequence: CASSLSRTRYGYTF. As DNA, the CDR3 is TGTGCCAGCAGCTTATCTCGGACACGGTATGGCTACACCTTC.

This clone occurred a few times. This chain links TRBV2 with TRBJ2-3; 8 positions agree with TRBD1. The length of the CDR3 is 12 residues. Germline CDR1 reads SNHLY; CDR2 reads FYNNEI. Trimming cost V 9 bases and J 6 bases; bases outside gene matches: 5. The CDR3 DNA reads as TGTGCCAGTCGGACAGGGTGGGATACGCAGTATTTT. Its protein is CASRTGWDTQYF.

This rearrangement joins TRBV10-1 to TRBJ2-3, with a possible D match to TRBD2 (6 bases). V dropped 6 bases and J dropped 0 bases, with 13 bases sitting between them. The germline V gene has CDR1 WNHNN and CDR2 SYGVQD (reference sequence). This CDR3 has 15 residues. CDR3: CASSPGDWSTDTQYF. As DNA, the CDR3 is TGCGCCAGCAGCCCCGGGGACTGGAGCACAGATACGCAGTATTTT.

The chain carries TRBV7-2 and TRBJ1-3; D unclear. The V gene's germline CDR1 is SGHTA and CDR2 FQGNSA. The CDR3 totals 15 residues. Trimming removed 5 bases at V and 2 bases at J, with 13 bases between. The CDR3 spells CASSGSGVAGNTIYF. CDR3 DNA sequence: TGTGCCAGCAGCGGAAGCGGGGTTGCTGGAAACACCATATATTTT.

This clone was counted between two and nine times. Other DNA sequences from this sample encode an identical CDR3 as well. The chain has TRBV11-2 and TRBJ2-3, with TRBD2 matching 8 bases. The CDR3 extends over 15 amino acids. Germline-derived CDR1 and CDR2 are SGHAT and FQNNGV. Trimming at V came to 2 bases and at J to 2 bases, leaving 3 bases not matched to a gene. The CDR3 protein is CASSLRSGDTDTQYF. CDR3 in DNA: TGTGCCAGCAGCTTACGTAGCGGGGACACAGATACGCAGTATTTT.

This chain links TRBV5-6 with TRBJ2-5; possible D gene TRBD1, 6 bases. The length of the CDR3 is 14 residues. Germline lookup yields CDR1 SGHDT and CDR2 YYEEEE. The germline V and J ends were trimmed by 4 bases and 5 bases, with 15 bases remaining between them. The CDR3 DNA follows: TGTGCCAGCAGCACCAGGGGTTTTCGGGAGACCCAGTACTTC. Translated, it gives CASSTRGFRETQYF.

The V call is TRBV10-3, the J call TRBJ2-7; D not resolved. Trimming removed 5 bases from V and 6 bases from J, with 8 bases in between. CDR3 length equals 11 residues. Germline-derived CDR1 and CDR2 are ENHRY and SYGVKD. The CDR3 spells CAISLGSEQYF. The CDR3 DNA reads TGTGCCATCAGTCTCGGCAGCGAGCAGTACTTC.

This clone was seen more than once but under ten times. The CDR3 sequence: CASSLAGQVNQPQHF. The CDR3 region has the DNA TGCGCCAGCAGCTTGGCAGGGCAAGTCAATCAGCCCCAGCATTTT. The genes are TRBV5-1 and TRBJ1-5, with D maybe TRBD1 (5 bases). This CDR3 is 15 amino acids long. Trimming shortened V by 0 bases and J by 3 bases, and 10 bases separated the two germline ends. Germline CDR1 SGHRS, CDR2 YFSETQ.

Only a few counts were recorded for this clone. The chain uses TRBV11-2 and TRBJ2-7; D possibly corresponds to TRBD1 (6 bases). This CDR3 contains 14 residues. The V end was cut by 2 bases, the J end by 1 base, with 9 bases between. CDR1 is SGHAT, CDR2 FQNNGV, per germline. The DNA of the CDR3 is TGTGCCAGCAGCTTAACAGGGATGTCCTACGAGCAGTACTTC. Translating it yields CASSLTGMSYEQYF.

The chain employs TRBV6-5 and TRBJ1-2, with D perhaps matching TRBD1 (6 bases). CDR3 length: 14 amino acids. Trimming took off 4 bases at V and 8 bases at J, with 17 bases between the two ends. CDR1 and CDR2 (germline): MNHEY, SVGAGI. Here the CDR3 DNA reads TGTGCCAGCAGTTCGAGCGGACAGTACGTGGGCTACACCTTC. Translated: CASSSSGQYVGYTF.

The DNA of the CDR3 is TGTGCCAGCAGCCATGGGGGGACAGGTTCCTACAATGAGCAGTTCTTC. Its translation is CASSHGGTGSYNEQFF. The rearrangement uses TRBV7-9 and TRBJ2-1; 8 bases map to TRBD1. The CDR3 contains 16 residues. Unmatched junction bases numbered 7, after V lost 5 bases and J lost 1 base. CDR1 and CDR2 from the germline V gene are SEHNR and FQNEAQ (reference sequence). The full variable domain, rest sourced from reference TRBV7-9 and TRBJ2-1, is DTGVSQNPRHKITKRGQNVTFRCDPISEHNRLYWYRQTLGQGPEFLTYFQNEAQLEKSRLLSDRFSAERPKGSFSTLEIQRTEQGDSAMYLCASSHGGTGSYNEQFFGPGTRLTVL.

J is TRBJ1-5 and V is TRBV4-1; D may be TRBD1 (5 bases). Trimming removed 4 bases at V and 10 bases at J, with 23 bases between. CDR1 is MGHRA and CDR2 is YSYEKL in the germline V gene. The CDR3 totals 16 residues. DNA of the CDR3: TGCGCCAGCAGCCTTTCGTGGGGCGGAAACATGGAACCCCAGCATTTT. Translated: CASSLSWGGNMEPQHF.